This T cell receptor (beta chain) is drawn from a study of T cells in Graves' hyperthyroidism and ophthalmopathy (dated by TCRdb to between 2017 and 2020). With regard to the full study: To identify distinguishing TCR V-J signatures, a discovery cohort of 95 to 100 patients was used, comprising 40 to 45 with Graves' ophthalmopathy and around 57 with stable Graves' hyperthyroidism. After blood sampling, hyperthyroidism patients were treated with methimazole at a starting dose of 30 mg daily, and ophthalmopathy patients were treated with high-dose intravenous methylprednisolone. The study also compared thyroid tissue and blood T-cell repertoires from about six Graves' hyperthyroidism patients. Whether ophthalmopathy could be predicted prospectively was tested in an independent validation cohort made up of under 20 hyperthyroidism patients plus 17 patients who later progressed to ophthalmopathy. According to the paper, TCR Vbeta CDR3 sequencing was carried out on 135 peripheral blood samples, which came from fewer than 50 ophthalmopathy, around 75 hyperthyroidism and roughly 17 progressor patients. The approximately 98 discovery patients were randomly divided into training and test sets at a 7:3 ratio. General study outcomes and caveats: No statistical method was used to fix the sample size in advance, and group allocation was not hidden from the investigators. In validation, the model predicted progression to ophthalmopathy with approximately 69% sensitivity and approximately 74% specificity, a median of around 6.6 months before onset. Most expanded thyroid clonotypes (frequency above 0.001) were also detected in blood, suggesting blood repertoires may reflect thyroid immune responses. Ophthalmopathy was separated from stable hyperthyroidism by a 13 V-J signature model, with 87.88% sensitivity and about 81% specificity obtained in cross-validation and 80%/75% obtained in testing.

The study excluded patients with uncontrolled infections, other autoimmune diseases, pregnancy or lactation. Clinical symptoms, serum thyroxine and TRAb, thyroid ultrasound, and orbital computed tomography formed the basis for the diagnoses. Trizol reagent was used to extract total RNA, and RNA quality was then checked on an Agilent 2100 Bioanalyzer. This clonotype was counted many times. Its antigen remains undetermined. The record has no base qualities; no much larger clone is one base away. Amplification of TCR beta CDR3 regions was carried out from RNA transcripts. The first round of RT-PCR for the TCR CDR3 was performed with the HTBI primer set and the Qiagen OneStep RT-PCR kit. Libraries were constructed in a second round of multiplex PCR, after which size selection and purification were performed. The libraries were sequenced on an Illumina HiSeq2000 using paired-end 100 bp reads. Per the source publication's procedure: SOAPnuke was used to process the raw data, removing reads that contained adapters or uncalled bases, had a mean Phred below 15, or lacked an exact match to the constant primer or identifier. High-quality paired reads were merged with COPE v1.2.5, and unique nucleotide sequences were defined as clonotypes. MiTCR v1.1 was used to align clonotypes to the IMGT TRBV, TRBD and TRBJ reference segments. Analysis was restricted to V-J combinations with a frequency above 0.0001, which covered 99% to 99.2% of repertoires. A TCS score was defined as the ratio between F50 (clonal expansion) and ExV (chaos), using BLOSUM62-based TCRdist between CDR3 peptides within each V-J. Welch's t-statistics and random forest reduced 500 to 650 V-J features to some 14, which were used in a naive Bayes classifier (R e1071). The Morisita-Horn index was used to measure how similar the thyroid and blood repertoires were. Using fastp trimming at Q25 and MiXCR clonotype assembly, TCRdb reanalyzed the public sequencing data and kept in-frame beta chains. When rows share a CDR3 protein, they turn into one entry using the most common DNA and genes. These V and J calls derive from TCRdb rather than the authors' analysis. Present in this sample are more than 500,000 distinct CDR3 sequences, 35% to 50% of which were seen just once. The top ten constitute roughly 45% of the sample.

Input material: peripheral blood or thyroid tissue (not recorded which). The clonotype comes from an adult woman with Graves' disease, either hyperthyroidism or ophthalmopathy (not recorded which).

The nucleotide sequence reads as follows: TGTGCCATCAGTGCGGAGGGTAGCAATCAGCCCCAGCATTTT. The resulting protein is CAISAEGSNQPQHF. The rearranged segments are TRBV10-3 and TRBJ1-5, with the identity of the D gene unclear. The CDR3 sequence holds 14 residues, the cysteine and phenylalanine included. CDR3 DNA only is kept here, 42 bases in frame from base 1. The junction shows trimming of 4 bases on V and 0 bases on J, plus 7 bases between the germline ends. The germline V gene sets CDR1 to ENHRY and CDR2 to SYGVKD.